One T cell receptor (beta chain) is described in this entry. Its specificity is unknown. This CDR3 spans 13 amino acids. Germline V gives CDR1 SEHNR, CDR2 FQNEAQ (reference sequence). The ends were cut back, 5 bases at V and 5 bases at J, with 13 bases in the middle. This sample was taken from a study of T-cell memory formation after mild COVID-19. TCRdb independently ran MiXCR on the 5' RACE reads; one entry per CDR3 protein. Among 300,000 to 350,000 distinct CDR3 sequences listed, 13% to 15% were seen once. Study-wide findings and caveats: Some clones that responded turned up in pre-infection memory, which suggests that cross-reactive memory joined in. SARS-CoV-2 specificity was not confirmed for second-wave clones peaking on day 37.

Sequencing used PBMCs or a T cell subset sorted from them (not recorded which). The TCR sequence derives from a man between 18 and 35 years old who had mild COVID-19 (a few samples of this study predate the infection). Cell type and time point are not known. This chain uses TRBV7-9 with TRBJ2-7; D perhaps matches TRBD2 (6 bases). CDR3 in amino acids: CASSGAGFNEQYV. CDR3 nucleotide sequence: TGTGCCAGCAGCGGGGCGGGGTTCAACGAGCAGTACGTC.